The present TCR beta chain was sequenced within a study of human T cells and chemical hapten exposure. TCRdb itself ran the RACE reads through MiXCR, one entry per CDR3 protein. The data contain 35,000 to 45,000 distinct CDR3 sequences, approximately 9.5% of them singletons. Germline CDR1 is DFQATT and CDR2 is SNEGSKA (reference sequence). CDR3 size: 14 residues. V was cut by 0 bases and J by 0 bases, with 6 bases left in between. Time point denoted: patch test 2, 6 weeks after DPC sensitization. Sample treatment: therapeutic diphenylcyclopropenone sensitization with weekly scalp DPC. Someone pulled total RNA out of unfractionated whole blood.

The source was whole blood, collected in connection with sensitization to the hapten diphenylcyclopropenone (DPC). The clonotype originates from a woman younger than 45 with alopecia areata. Some clones in this sample may be carry-over from other donors' samples. The chain links TRBV20-1 to TRBJ2-4, with D perhaps TRBD1 (5 bases). The CDR3 loop is CSAREGAAKNIQYF. CDR3 nucleotides: TGCAGTGCTAGAGAAGGGGCAGCCAAAAACATTCAGTACTTC.